A single sample gave rise to the 10 T cell receptor beta chains below, sequenced in a study of blood T cell repertoires in COVID-19. TCRdb's copy holds only in-frame clones and misses some; the assay was immunoSEQ multiplex PCR. The sample holds 300,000 or so clones, more than 90% seen once. Specimen: PBMCs or T cells enriched from blood (not recorded which). The source of these receptors is a man aged 55 to 70 who had recovered from COVID-19.

The chain joins TRBV11-3 to TRBJ1-1; 8 positions agree with TRBD1. This CDR3 spans 15 amino acids. The germline CDR1 and CDR2 sequences are SGHNT and YENEEA. The V gene end was trimmed by 2 bases and the J gene end by 0 bases; junction bases not matched to a gene: 2. The CDR3 DNA reads TGTGCCAGCAGCTTACAGGGGGCCTTGAACACTGAAGCTTTCTTT. Its translation is CASSLQGALNTEAFF. The whole variable domain, filled in from reference TRBV11-3 and TRBJ1-1, reads EAGVVQSPRYKIIEKKQPVAFWCNPISGHNTLYWYLQNLGQGPELLIRYENEEAVDDSQLPKDRFSAERLKGVDSTLKIQPAELGDSAVYLCASSLQGALNTEAFFGQGTRLTVV.

The rearrangement joins TRBV3-1 (or the pseudogene TRBV3-2) to TRBJ1-2; maybe TRBD1 (6 bases). Trimming took off 0 bases at V and 7 bases at J, with 15 bases between the two ends. The CDR3 runs 15 residues. Germline V lookup: CDR1 LGHDT, CDR2 YNNKEL (reference sequence). CDR3 DNA: TGTGCCAGCAGCCAAGAGCTTCTGGGGGCAGGTGGCTACACCTTC. It translates to CASSQELLGAGGYTF.

V gene TRBV12-3 or TRBV12-4 combines with J gene TRBJ2-7, with TRBD2 identical over 7 bases. Unmatched junction bases numbered 3, after V lost 3 bases and J lost 7 bases. The CDR3 loop spans 12 amino acids. DNA for the CDR3: TGTGCCAGCAGTTTTTTTAGCGGGGAGCAGTACTTC. Amino acid sequence: CASSFFSGEQYF.

The genes are TRBV9 and TRBJ2-7; 9 bases map to TRBD1. Trimming took 4 bases from V and 4 from J; bases not matched to a gene: 9. This CDR3 is built from 15 residues. Germline CDR1 reads SGDLS; CDR2 reads YYNGEE. The DNA of the CDR3 is TGTGCCAGCAGCTCCCGGACAGGGGAAAGGTACGAGCAGTACTTC. Its protein is CASSSRTGERYEQYF.

The rearrangement joins TRBV7-9 to TRBJ2-3; the D gene is possibly TRBD1 (5 bases). Germline V CDR1 and CDR2: SEHNR, FQNEAQ (reference sequence). Trimming removed 4 bases from V and 2 bases from J, with 10 bases in between. CDR3 length: 14 residues. CDR3 loop: CASSSQGTTDTQYF. Written as DNA, the CDR3 is TGTGCCAGCAGCTCCCAGGGCACCACAGATACGCAGTATTTT.

The rearrangement joins TRBV6-5 to TRBJ1-2; 7 bases match TRBD1. From germline, CDR1 is MNHEY and CDR2 SVGAGI. This CDR3 spans 14 amino acids. The trim removed 3 bases at V and 6 bases at J, leaving 7 bases unmatched. CDR3 sequence (DNA): TGTGCCAGCAGTTATGACAGGGTCAGGGATGGCTACACCTTC. Protein product: CASSYDRVRDGYTF.

This chain uses TRBV7-2 with TRBJ1-5; perhaps TRBD1 as D (6 bases). V was pared by 2 bases and J by 4 bases, with 6 bases between. Germline V lookup: CDR1 SGHTA, CDR2 FQGNSA. The CDR3 sequence is 13 residues long. The CDR3 DNA follows: TGTGCCAGCAGCTTACAGGGGAATCAGCCCCAGCATTTT. This translates into CASSLQGNQPQHF.

This rearrangement joins TRBV11-3 to TRBJ2-5, with 7 bases lining up with TRBD1. The germline V gene encodes CDR1 SGHNT and CDR2 YENEEA. V was clipped by 5 bases and J by 1 base; unmatched bases: 4. The CDR3 is 14 residues long. Here the CDR3 reads CASSRGTAQETQYF. The CDR3 DNA sequence: TGTGCCAGCAGCAGAGGGACAGCCCAAGAGACCCAGTACTTC.

The chain uses TRBV30 and TRBJ2-1, with 7 positions matching TRBD2. The CDR3 consists of 13 residues. Per germline, CDR1 GTSNPN and CDR2 SVGIG (reference sequence). V shed 0 bases and J 6 bases; nucleotides not matched to a gene: 2. The CDR3: CAWSVTGGNEQFF. CDR3 DNA sequence: TGTGCCTGGAGTGTAACGGGGGGCAATGAGCAGTTCTTC.

The chain joins TRBV15 to TRBJ1-2; 7 bases are shared with TRBD1. After removal of 6 bases from V and 1 base from J, the junction contained 5 bases not matched to a gene. The CDR3 length is 14 residues. Germline CDR1 reads LNHNV; CDR2 reads YYDKDF (reference sequence). In DNA form, the CDR3 reads TGTGCCACCAGGATGACAGGGATTAACTATGGCTACACCTTC. Protein product: CATRMTGINYGYTF.